This TCR beta chain was recovered during a study of cytomegalovirus exposure and HLA in healthy donors. This clone turned up a few times. The antigen remains unidentified. Primers: 60 Vbeta forward and 13 Jbeta reverse. Assay: immunoSEQ multiplex PCR; the TCRdb copy retains only in-frame clones and omits some. The data contain under 150,000 clones, around 60% of them seen just once; the ten biggest clones take up 9% to 10%. Healthy bone marrow donors made up the donor group. V lost 5 bases and J 5 bases, leaving 16 bases between the germline ends. Per germline, CDR1 MNHEY and CDR2 SMNVEV (reference sequence). The CDR3 is made up of 14 amino acids. Findings of the study overall: Presence/absence analyses assumed roughly uniform sequencing depth across donors. An observed cluster of highly shared sequence variants was recorded as a likely sequencing artifact.

V usage is TRBV27 and J usage is TRBJ2-7; a weak D match, TRBD1 (6 bases). The receptor was isolated from a man aged 35-49 years in good health and CMV-seropositive. The source material was PBMCs. The CDR3 DNA reads as TGTGCCAGCAGTAAGTCCTCGGGACACCACGAGCAGTACTTC. As protein: CASSKSSGHHEQYF.